This TCR beta chain is from a study of regulatory T cells in long-lasting Graves disease. Regarding time point: persistent/refractory GD, antithyroid drugs over 5 years with positive TRAb. PBMC-derived RNA was used for the TCR library. This CDR3 contains 15 residues. Germline loops: CDR1 MNHEY, CDR2 SVGEGT. Study outcomes and limitations: For persistent Graves' patients, TCR diversity was lower than for newly diagnosed ones.

Details on this clonotype: Its antigen is currently unknown. Given a much more abundant clone one base away, this may be a read error.

Arm-PCR with iRepertoire HTBI primers amplified the CDR3 regions for these TCR beta libraries. Using its own MiXCR run on the multiplex PCR reads, TCRdb lists one record per CDR3 protein. Seen here are 400,000 to 600,000 distinct CDR3 sequences, approximately 21% observed once, and the top ten hold about 6.6%. The V gene is TRBV6-2 or TRBV6-3, the J gene TRBJ2-5; 7 nucleotides match TRBD2. The sequence was obtained from a female donor with Graves disease. The source material was peripheral blood mononuclear cells (PBMCs), sampled when the disease was refractory, from a patient treated with antithyroid drugs. The CDR3 loop reads CASSGQRGSQKTQYF. Written as DNA, the CDR3 is TGTGCCAGCAGTGGCCAGCGGGGAAGCCAAAAGACCCAGTACTTC.